This paragraph reports one T cell receptor (beta chain). Its antigen is not known. This sample is part of a study of monozygotic twins with inflammatory bowel disease. Every TCR library drew on about 3.5 ug of total RNA. TCRdb re-called the 5' RACE reads and catalogs CDR3 proteins one per entry, DNA excluded. With about 440,000 distinct CDR3 sequences in the sample, the ten largest clones hold more than 2%. The CDR3 covers 16 residues. Study-level points and caveats: IBD patients, compared with healthy twins, shared fewer clonotypes with others (especially with disease activity). Discordant twins had repertoire similarity that did not differ from that of concordant twins, possibly from limited power.

The V call is TRBV12-3 or TRBV12-4, the J call TRBJ2-3. The source is a human donor with ulcerative colitis or Crohn's disease, or a healthy co-twin of an affected twin (not recorded which). The sample was blood. The CDR3 here is CASSLGNNLVTDTQYF.